This T cell receptor beta chain originates from a study of cytomegalovirus exposure and HLA in healthy donors. Findings of the study overall: From TCR beta sequences, most subjects' HLA-A and HLA-B alleles were reportedly predicted accurately.

Turning to this clone: Its matching antigen is unknown.

Donors were nominally healthy when sampled, though unrecorded immune exposures were likely. V lost 8 bases, J lost 3 bases, and 10 bases stayed unmatched. The CDR3 runs to 15 residues. Germline-derived CDR1 and CDR2 are MNHNS and SASEGT. PCR employed 60 Vbeta and 13 Jbeta primers. Sequencing used immunoSEQ multiplex PCR; TCRdb keeps in-frame clones, though not all of them. The data show 150,000 to 200,000 clones, over 80% seen once. The TCR sequence derives from a girl under 18 in good health and CMV-seropositive. The sequenced sample was PBMCs. The V call is TRBV6-1, the J call TRBJ2-1, with TRBD1 matching 7 bases. The CDR3 region has the DNA TGTGCCAGCCCGACCTTAGGGACAGTCTACAATGAGCAGTTCTTC. Translation: CASPTLGTVYNEQFF.